This T cell receptor (beta chain) was obtained from a study of blood T cell repertoires in COVID-19. Across the whole study: Sources were T cells, B-cell-depleted T cells, or PBMCs; the material itself was cDNA or gDNA.

The CDR3 consists of 14 residues. V was pared by 3 bases and J by 8 bases, with 6 bases of the junction left unmatched. Per germline, CDR1 KGHSH and CDR2 LQKENI. Measured with immunoSEQ multiplex PCR; TCRdb has only the in-frame clones, and not every one. The sample carries about 73,000 clones, less than 75% recorded once. This clone is a singleton in its sample. This chain links TRBV18 with TRBJ2-1; TRBD1 matches 8 bases. Input material: peripheral blood. This sequence was found in a man in his 60s with acute or convalescent COVID-19. CDR3: CASSPRQGSDEQFF. The CDR3 bases are TGTGCCAGCTCACCGAGACAGGGGTCAGATGAGCAGTTCTTC. Using reference TRBV18 and TRBJ2-1 for the parts outside the CDR3, the full variable domain is NAGVMQNPRHLVRRRGQEARLRCSPMKGHSHVYWYRQLPEEGLKFMVYLQKENIIDESGMPKERFSAEFPKEGPSILRIQQVVRGDSAAYFCASSPRQGSDEQFFGPGTRLTVL.